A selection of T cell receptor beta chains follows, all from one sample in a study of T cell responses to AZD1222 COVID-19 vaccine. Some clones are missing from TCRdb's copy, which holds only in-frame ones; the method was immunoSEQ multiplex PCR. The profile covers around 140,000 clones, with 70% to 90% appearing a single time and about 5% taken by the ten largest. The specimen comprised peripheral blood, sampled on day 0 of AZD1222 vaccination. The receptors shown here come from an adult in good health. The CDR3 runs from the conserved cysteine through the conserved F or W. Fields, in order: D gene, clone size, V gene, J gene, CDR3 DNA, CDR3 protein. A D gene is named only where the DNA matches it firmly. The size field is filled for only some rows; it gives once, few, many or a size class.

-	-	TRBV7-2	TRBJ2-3	TGTGCCAGCAGCCTACTTTTTGGTACCTACTACGATACGCAGTATTTT	CASSLLFGTYYDTQYF
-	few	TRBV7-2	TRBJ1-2	TGTGCCAGCAGCTTAGACCCTTCCGACTATGGCTACACCTTC	CASSLDPSDYGYTF
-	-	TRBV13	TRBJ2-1	TGTGCCAGCAGCTTAGATCGGGCTAGATGGTTCTTC	CASSLDRARWFF
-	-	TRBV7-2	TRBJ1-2	TGTGCCAGCAGCTCAGACATCCGGTCGAGCTACACCTTC	CASSSDIRSSYTF
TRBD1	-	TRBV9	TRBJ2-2	TGTGCCAGCAGCGCCGATTATACAGGGGCCGGGGAGCTGTTTTTT	CASSADYTGAGELFF
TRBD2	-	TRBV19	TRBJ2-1	TGTGCCAGTAGTTCACAACCGGGGGGGCGGGAGTTGAATGAGCAGTTCTTC	CASSSQPGGRELNEQFF
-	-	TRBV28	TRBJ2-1	TGTGCCAGCAGTTTGACCTTGTTAAGCTCCTACAATGAGCAGTTCTTC	CASSLTLLSSYNEQFF
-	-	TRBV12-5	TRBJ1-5	TGTGCTAGTGGTCACGGGTCTAGCGGGAATCAGCCCCAGCATTTT	CASGHGSSGNQPQHF
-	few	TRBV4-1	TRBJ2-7	TGCGCCAGCAGCCAAGATGGGGGATCGGCAGTAAGGGAGCAGTACTTC	CASSQDGGSAVREQYF
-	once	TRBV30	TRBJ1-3	TGTGCCTGGGGAAGAAGTCTATCTGGAAACACCATATATTTT	CAWGRSLSGNTIYF
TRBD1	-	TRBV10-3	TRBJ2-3	TGTGCCATCAGTGTGGGGACAGGGGGTCCGGGAGATACGCAGTATTTT	CAISVGTGGPGDTQYF
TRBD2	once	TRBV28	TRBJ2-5	TGTGCCAGCGGGGGACTAGCGGCCAGCAAAGAGACCCAGTACTTC	CASGGLAASKETQYF
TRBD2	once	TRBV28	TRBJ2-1	TGTGCCAGCAGTTTCTTAGCTAGCGGATCCAATGAGCAGTTCTTC	CASSFLASGSNEQFF
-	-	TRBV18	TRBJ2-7	TGTGCCAGCTCAGGGGACCGCTACGAGCAGTACTTC	CASSGDRYEQYF
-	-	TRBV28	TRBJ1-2	TGTGCCAGCAGAAAGTTGAGTTATAAGGGGGGGCAGGATGGCTACACCTTC	CASRKLSYKGGQDGYTF
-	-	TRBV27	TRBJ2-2	TGTGCCAGCAGTTTAAGAGGGGTCGACACCGGGGAGCTGTTTTTT	CASSLRGVDTGELFF
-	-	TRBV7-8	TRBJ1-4	TGTGCCAGCAGCTTGCTTCGGTCCGCAACTAATGAAAAACTGTTTTTT	CASSLLRSATNEKLFF
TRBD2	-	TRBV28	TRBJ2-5	TGTGCCAGCAGTTTTCAAGCGGGAGGAAGAGAGACCCAGTACTTC	CASSFQAGGRETQYF
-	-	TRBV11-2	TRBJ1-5	TGTGCCAGCAGCTTAGACCAGGGGCCCAATCAGCCCCAGCATTTT	CASSLDQGPNQPQHF
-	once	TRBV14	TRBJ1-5	TGTGCCAGCAGCCAAGCACAGGGCCGCAATCAGCCCCAGCATTTT	CASSQAQGRNQPQHF
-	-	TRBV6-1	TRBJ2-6	TGTGCCAGCAGTGAAGCGGGGAGCTCTGGGGCCAACGTCCTGACTTTC	CASSEAGSSGANVLTF
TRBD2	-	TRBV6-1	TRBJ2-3	TGTGCCAGCAGTGTGTCTAGCGGGAGGGCCACAGATACGCAGTATTTT	CASSVSSGRATDTQYF
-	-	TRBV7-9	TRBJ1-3	TGTGCCAGCAGTCCACCCCATTTT	CASSPPHF
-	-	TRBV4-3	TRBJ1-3	TGCGCCAGCAGCCAAGATTGGGGGGCGGGAAACACCATATATTTT	CASSQDWGAGNTIYF
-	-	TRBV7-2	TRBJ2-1	TGTGCCAGCAGCACCCAGGGAGTTTACTCCTACAATGAGCAGTTCTTC	CASSTQGVYSYNEQFF
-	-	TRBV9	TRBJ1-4	TGTGCCAGCAGCGTAGGGGGGCGTGGTATTATTAATGAAAAACTGTTTTTT	CASSVGGRGIINEKLFF
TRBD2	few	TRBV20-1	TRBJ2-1	TGCAGTGCTAGTCGCGGGAGGGGCCCCTACAATGAGCAGTTCTTC	CSASRGRGPYNEQFF
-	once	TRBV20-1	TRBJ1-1	TGCAGTGCTAGAGGTAGGACTGAAGCTTTCTTT	CSARGRTEAFF
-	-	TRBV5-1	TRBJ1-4	TGCGCCAGCAGCTCTGGACATATTTATGAAAAACTGTTTTTT	CASSSGHIYEKLFF
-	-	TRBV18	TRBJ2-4	TGTGCCAGCTCACCCGGCGCGGGGGCCAAAAACATTCAGTACTTC	CASSPGAGAKNIQYF
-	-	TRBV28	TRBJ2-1	TGTGCCAGCAGCCCCGCGGGCGTCTCATCCTACAATGAGCAGTTCTTC	CASSPAGVSSYNEQFF
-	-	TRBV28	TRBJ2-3	TGTGCCAGCAGTCCAGTAGGGCCCACAGATACGCAGTATTTT	CASSPVGPTDTQYF
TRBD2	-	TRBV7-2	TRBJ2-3	TGTGCCAGCACGCAGGGTTATTGGGGGGGGCAGTATTTT	CASTQGYWGGQYF
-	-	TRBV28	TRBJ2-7	TGTGCCAGCAGCCCCCGGGACTCACCTCACGAGCAGTACTTC	CASSPRDSPHEQYF
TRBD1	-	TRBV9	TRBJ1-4	TGTGCCAGCAGCGCCGGGGACAGGCCGAATGAAAAACTGTTTTTT	CASSAGDRPNEKLFF
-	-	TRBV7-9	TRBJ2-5	TGTGCCAGCAGCGGTAGCGGCCGGGCCCAAGAGACCCAGTACTTC	CASSGSGRAQETQYF
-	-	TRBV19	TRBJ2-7	TGTGCCAGTAGTATCCTCGGACAGTCCTACGAGCAGTACTTC	CASSILGQSYEQYF
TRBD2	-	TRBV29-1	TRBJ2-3	TGCAGCGGGAAGGGGAGCGGGATTGGCACAGATACGCAGTATTTT	CSGKGSGIGTDTQYF
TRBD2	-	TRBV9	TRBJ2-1	TGTGCCAGCAGCGGACCGGGAGCGGGAGGGTACAATGAGCAGTTCTTC	CASSGPGAGGYNEQFF
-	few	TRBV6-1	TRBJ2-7	TGTGCCAGCAGTGAAGCCGGGAGAGGTTACGAGCAGTACTTC	CASSEAGRGYEQYF
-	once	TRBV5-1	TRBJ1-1	TGCGCCAGCAGCATAGAGCCGAACACTGAAGCTTTCTTT	CASSIEPNTEAFF
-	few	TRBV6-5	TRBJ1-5	TGTGCCAGCAGTTACTCGAAAAATCAGCCCCAGCATTTT	CASSYSKNQPQHF
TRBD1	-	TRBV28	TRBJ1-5	TGTGCCAGCAGTTTTCGGGACAGGGGCTTCAATAGCAATCAGCCCCAGCATTTT	CASSFRDRGFNSNQPQHF
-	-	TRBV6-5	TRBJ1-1	TGTGCCAGCAGACCCGACAGACTGAACACTGAAGCTTTCTTT	CASRPDRLNTEAFF
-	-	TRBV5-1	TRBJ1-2	TGCGCCAGCAGTCAGACCGTTAACTATGGCTACACCTTC	CASSQTVNYGYTF
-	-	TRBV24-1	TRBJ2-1	TGTGCCACCAGTCCCCTTCCACTTTACAATGAGCAGTTCTTC	CATSPLPLYNEQFF
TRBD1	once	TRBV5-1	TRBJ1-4	TGCGCCAGCAGCACGGGGACAGTAGCAACTAATGAAAAACTGTTTTTT	CASSTGTVATNEKLFF
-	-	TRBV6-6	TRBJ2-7	TGTGCCAGCAGCCGGGACCCATACTACGAGCAGTACTTC	CASSRDPYYEQYF
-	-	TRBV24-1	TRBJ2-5	TGTGCCACCAGTGACGCAGGGAGCCAAGAGACCCAGTACTTC	CATSDAGSQETQYF